The rows below give T cell receptor beta chains drawn from one sample of a study of CD8+CD57+ T cells in acquired aplastic anemia. TCRdb reprocessed the reads with MiXCR, giving one entry per CDR3 protein. The sample lists 200,000 to 250,000 distinct CDR3 sequences, roughly 55% occurring once. The sample was sorted CD4+, CD8+, or CD8+CD57+ T cells (not recorded which) from PBMCs. The receptor source for this set is a human donor in good health. The CDR3 runs from the conserved cysteine through the conserved F or W. The D gene is left open where the match is weak. Clone size is shown for a subset of rows, as once, few, many or a class of expanded clone.

>many|TRBJ2-7|TRBD1|TRBV19
TGTGCCAGTAGTATCGGTTCCGGGACAGCCTACGAGCAGTACTTC
CASSIGSGTAYEQYF
>-|TRBJ2-7|-|TRBV29-1
TGCAGCGTTGAAGGGGCCGGAAAGGCAGAGCAGTACTTC
CSVEGAGKAEQYF
>few|TRBJ2-3|TRBD2|TRBV6-1
TGTGCCAGCAGTAAACAACGTGGGACTAGCGGGAGGTCGGAAACGCAGTATTTT
CASSKQRGTSGRSETQYF
>many|TRBJ1-1|-|TRBV20-1
TGCAGTGCTAGAGTCAGGGACATGAACACTGAAGCTTTCTTT
CSARVRDMNTEAFF
>few|TRBJ2-7|TRBD2|TRBV2
TGTGCCAGCGGACCGGGAGTTAGCGGGGGGGCCTACGAGCAGTACTTC
CASGPGVSGGAYEQYF
>few|TRBJ2-2|-|TRBV29-1
TGCAGCGTACCAGGGACTGAAACCGGGGAGCTGTTTTTT
CSVPGTETGELFF
>-|TRBJ2-7|-|TRBV10-1
TGCGCCAGCTTACTTACCGGGACCGAGACCTACGAGCAGTACTTC
CASLLTGTETYEQYF
>once|TRBJ2-7|TRBD1|TRBV12-3/TRBV12-4
TGTGCCAGCAGTTGGGACAGGGTCTCCTACGAGCAGTACTTC
CASSWDRVSYEQYF
>-|TRBJ2-7|TRBD1|TRBV20-1
TGCAGTGCTCCCAACAGGGGGGGACAGGGTAATCCCGAGCAGTACTTC
CSAPNRGGQGNPEQYF
>few|TRBJ2-7|-|TRBV7-3
TGTGCCAGCAGCTCCTACGGAAAAGCCGAGCAGTACTTC
CASSSYGKAEQYF
>-|TRBJ2-7|-|TRBV5-1
TGCGCCAGCAGCTTGGATGGTACAGGATCCTACGAGCAGTACTTC
CASSLDGTGSYEQYF
>-|TRBJ2-1|-|TRBV7-3
TGTGCCAGCAGCCATCCGTTAGGTGAGCAGTTCTTC
CASSHPLGEQFF
>few|TRBJ2-7|TRBD1|TRBV3-1
TGTGCCAGCAGTCTAGGACAGGTCAACCACGAGCAGTACTTC
CASSLGQVNHEQYF
>-|TRBJ2-3|TRBD2|TRBV7-6
TGTGCCACATCCCCGGGAGGGGATACGCAGTATTTT
CATSPGGDTQYF
>-|TRBJ2-1|-|TRBV20-1
TGCAGTAGCCTAACAGGGCTGAACTACAATGAGCAGTTCTTC
CSSLTGLNYNEQFF
>-|TRBJ1-1|TRBD1|TRBV7-9
TGTGCCAGCAGCTTAGTGGGGACAGGGGAACCCGAAGCTTTCTTT
CASSLVGTGEPEAFF
>-|TRBJ1-2|TRBD1|TRBV20-1
TGCAGTGCTGGACGGACAGGCCCGGAAGGCTACACCTTC
CSAGRTGPEGYTF
>-|TRBJ1-2|-|TRBV5-6
TGTGCCAGCAGTGGTAACCTTAACTATGGCTACACCTTC
CASSGNLNYGYTF
>-|TRBJ2-7|TRBD2|TRBV2
TGTGCCAGCAGTGAGATGGGGGGGGGGTCCTACTACGAGCAGTACTTC
CASSEMGGGSYYEQYF
>-|TRBJ1-4|TRBD1|TRBV5-6
TGTGCCAGCAGCCCCACAGGGGTAGGTGAAAAACTGTTTTTT
CASSPTGVGEKLFF
>-|TRBJ1-6|-|TRBV20-1
TGCAGTGCTAGATCACACAGGGAGAGGGATAATTCACCCCTCCACTTT
CSARSHRERDNSPLHF
>-|TRBJ2-5|-|TRBV19
TGTGCCAGTAATGGTGGAGGCACGGGACAAGAGACCCAGTACTTC
CASNGGGTGQETQYF
>-|TRBJ1-1|-|TRBV20-1
TGCAGTGCTGTCGGGGGGGGAGGCACTGAAGCTTTCTTT
CSAVGGGGTEAFF
>-|TRBJ2-3|TRBD1|TRBV19
TGTGCCAGTAGCCCGGGACAGTACACAGATACGCAGTATTTT
CASSPGQYTDTQYF